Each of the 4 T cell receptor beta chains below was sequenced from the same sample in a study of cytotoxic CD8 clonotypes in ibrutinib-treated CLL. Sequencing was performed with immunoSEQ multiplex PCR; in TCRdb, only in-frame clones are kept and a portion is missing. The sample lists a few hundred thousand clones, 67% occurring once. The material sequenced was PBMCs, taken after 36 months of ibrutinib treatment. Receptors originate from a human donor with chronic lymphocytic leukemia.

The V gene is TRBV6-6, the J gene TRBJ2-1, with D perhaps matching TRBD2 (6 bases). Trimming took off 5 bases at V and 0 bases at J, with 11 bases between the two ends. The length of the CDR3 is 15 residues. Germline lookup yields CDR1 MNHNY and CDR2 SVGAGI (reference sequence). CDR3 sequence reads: CASSRDFNSYNEQFF. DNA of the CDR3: TGTGCCAGCAGTCGGGACTTTAACTCCTACAATGAGCAGTTCTTC.

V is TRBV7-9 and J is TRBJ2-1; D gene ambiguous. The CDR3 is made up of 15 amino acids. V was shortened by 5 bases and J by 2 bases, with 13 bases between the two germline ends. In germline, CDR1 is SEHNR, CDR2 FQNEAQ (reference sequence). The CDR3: CASSRSRAAYNEQFF. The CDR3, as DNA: TGTGCCAGCAGCCGAAGCCGGGCTGCCTACAATGAGCAGTTCTTC.

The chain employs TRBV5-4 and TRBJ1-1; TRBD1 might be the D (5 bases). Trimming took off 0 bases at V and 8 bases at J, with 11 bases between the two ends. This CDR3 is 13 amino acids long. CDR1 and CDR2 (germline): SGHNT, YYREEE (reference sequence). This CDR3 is CASSLGQRMEAFF. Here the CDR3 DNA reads TGTGCCAGCAGCTTGGGACAGCGGATGGAAGCTTTCTTT.

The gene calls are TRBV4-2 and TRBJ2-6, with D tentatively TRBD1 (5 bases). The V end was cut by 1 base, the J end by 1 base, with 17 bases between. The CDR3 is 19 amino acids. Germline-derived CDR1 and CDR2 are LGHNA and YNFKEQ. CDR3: CASSQAPTGYLSGANVLTF. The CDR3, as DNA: TGTGCCAGCAGCCAAGCCCCAACAGGATATCTTTCTGGGGCCAACGTCCTGACTTTC.